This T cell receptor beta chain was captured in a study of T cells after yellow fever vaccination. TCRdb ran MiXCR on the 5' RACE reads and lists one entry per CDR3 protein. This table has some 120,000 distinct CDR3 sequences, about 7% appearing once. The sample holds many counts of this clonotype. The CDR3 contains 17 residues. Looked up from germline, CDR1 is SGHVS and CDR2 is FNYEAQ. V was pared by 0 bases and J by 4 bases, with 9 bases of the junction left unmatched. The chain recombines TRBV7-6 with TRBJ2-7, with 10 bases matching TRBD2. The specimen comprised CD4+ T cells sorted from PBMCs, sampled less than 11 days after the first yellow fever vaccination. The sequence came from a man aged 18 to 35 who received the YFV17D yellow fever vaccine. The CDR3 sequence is CASSLAASGGLPYEQYF. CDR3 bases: TGTGCCAGCAGCTTAGCTGCTAGCGGGGGCCTACCTTACGAGCAGTACTTC.